The 12 T cell receptor beta chains presented below share a single source sample, sequenced in a study of T cells after yellow fever vaccination. Using its own MiXCR run on the 5' RACE reads, TCRdb lists one record per CDR3 protein. The sample lists under 700,000 distinct CDR3 sequences, approximately 16% occurring once. The sequencing here drew on PBMCs, taken about 5 days after the first yellow fever vaccination. The receptors stem from a man aged 18 to 30 who received the YFV17D yellow fever vaccine.

This clonotype was detected a few times. The chain is built from TRBV19 and TRBJ2-1; 16 nucleotides agree with TRBD2. The length of the CDR3 is 16 residues. Per germline, CDR1 LNHDA and CDR2 SQIVND (reference sequence). With 7 bases clipped from V and 7 bases from J, the junction kept 7 bases outside the gene matches. CDR3 in DNA: TGTGCCAGTACCGGGGGACTAGCGGGGGGGCAGAATGAGCAGTTCTTC. The encoded protein is CASTGGLAGGQNEQFF.

The genes are TRBV6-1 and TRBJ2-3; D is uncertain. Germline-derived CDR1 and CDR2 are MNHNS and SASEGT. The CDR3 sequence is 19 residues long. V was trimmed by 6 bases and J by 2 bases, leaving 27 bases between them. The CDR3 nucleotides are TGTGCCAGCAGCCGAAACGGCCGTCCCCTTGGCCCTACCACAGATACGCAGTATTTT. This encodes CASSRNGRPLGPTTDTQYF.

The chain is built from TRBV7-2 and TRBJ2-7; 9 bases are shared with TRBD2. Trimming at V came to 1 base and at J to 3 bases, leaving 1 base not matched to a gene. CDR3 size: 14 residues. CDR1 SGHTA and CDR2 FQGNSA come from the germline V gene. This chain's CDR3 is CASSLGGGGYEQYF. The CDR3 region has the DNA TGTGCCAGCAGCTTAGGCGGGGGGGGCTACGAGCAGTACTTC. Looking up the rest from reference TRBV7-2 and TRBJ2-7 gives the full variable domain: GAGVSQSPSNKVTEKGKDVELRCDPISGHTALYWYRQSLGQGLEFLIYFQGNSAPDKSGLPSDRFSAERTGGSVSTLTIQRTQQEDSAVYLCASSLGGGGYEQYFGPGTRLTVT.

The chain carries TRBV18 and TRBJ2-1; a weak D match, TRBD2 (5 bases). Germline assignment: CDR1 KGHSH and CDR2 LQKENI. Trimming stripped 2 bases from V and 4 bases from J, with 18 bases between. The CDR3 covers 17 residues. CDR3 sequence: CASSPFPPGLGYNEQFF. The CDR3 nucleotides are TGTGCCAGCTCACCATTCCCCCCCGGACTTGGGTACAATGAGCAGTTCTTC.

A few counts support this clonotype. This chain connects TRBV11-2 to TRBJ2-1; TRBD2 matches 8 bases. CDR3 length equals 17 residues. Germline CDR1 SGHAT, CDR2 FQNNGV. Trimming cost V 0 bases and J 1 base; bases outside gene matches: 5. The DNA of the CDR3 is TGTGCCAGCAGCTTAGAAAGCGGGGGCTGGTCCTACAATGAGCAGTTCTTC. It encodes CASSLESGGWSYNEQFF.

This clonotype came up a few times. CDR3 region: CASSQDVGEYEQYF. In nucleotides, the CDR3 is TGTGCCAGCAGCCAAGATGTGGGGGAGTACGAGCAGTACTTC. The chain recombines TRBV14 with TRBJ2-7; D tentatively reads TRBD1 or TRBD2 (5 bases each). Per the germline V gene, CDR1 is SGHDN and CDR2 is FVKESK. The CDR3 is made up of 14 amino acids. V was pared by 0 bases and J by 4 bases, with 10 bases between.

The J gene is TRBJ2-7, the V gene TRBV5-1; D possibly corresponds to TRBD1 (6 bases). This CDR3 has 16 residues. In germline, CDR1 is SGHRS, CDR2 YFSETQ. Trimming took off 0 bases at V and 2 bases at J, with 15 bases between the two ends. CDR3 DNA: TGCGCCAGCAGCTTGGTAAATGTCAGGGGCCCCTACGAGCAGTACTTC. This translates into CASSLVNVRGPYEQYF.

V and J are TRBV6-1 and TRBJ2-7; D is possibly TRBD2 (5 bases). There are 13 residues in the CDR3. Per germline, CDR1 MNHNS and CDR2 SASEGT. The V and J ends lost 6 bases and 2 bases respectively, with 11 bases between them. DNA for the CDR3: TGTGCCAGCAGCCCGGACGGGACCTACGAGCAGTACGTC. This gives the protein CASSPDGTYEQYV.

The chain carries TRBV6-2 or TRBV6-3 and TRBJ2-7, with D possibly matching TRBD2 (5 bases). The V gene's germline CDR1 is MNHEY and CDR2 SVGEGT. Between the trimmed V and J ends, which lost 0 bases and 1 base, there was a span of 13 bases. This CDR3 comprises 16 residues. The CDR3 spells CASSYSPRDYSYEQYV. CDR3 nucleotide sequence: TGTGCCAGCAGTTACTCCCCCCGGGATTATTCCTACGAGCAGTACGTC.

This clonotype showed up many times. V gene TRBV13 combines with J gene TRBJ2-7, with 8 bases aligning to TRBD2. Germline V gives CDR1 PRHDT, CDR2 FYEKMQ (reference sequence). This CDR3 comprises 14 residues. The junction had 9 bases not matched to a gene; V was cut back by 5 bases and J by 6 bases. The CDR3 sequence is CASSVTGLESEQYF. CDR3 DNA: TGTGCCAGCAGCGTTACGGGACTAGAGAGCGAGCAGTACTTC.

This clonotype occurred a few times. The chain is built from TRBV7-8 and TRBJ1-3; D remains unclear. The ends were cut back, 9 bases at V and 0 bases at J, with 12 bases in the middle. Per the germline V gene, CDR1 is SGHVS and CDR2 is FQNEAQ. The CDR3 runs 14 residues. The CDR3 protein is CASTPAGSGNTIYF. Here the CDR3 DNA reads TGTGCCAGTACCCCGGCGGGCTCTGGAAACACCATATATTTT.

This chain links TRBV4-1 with TRBJ1-4; 9 bases fit TRBD1. Looked up from germline, CDR1 is MGHRA and CDR2 is YSYEKL. V was clipped by 4 bases and J by 2 bases; unmatched bases: 5. The length of the CDR3 is 16 residues. This chain's CDR3 is CASSRGQGPTNEKLFF. The CDR3 DNA is TGCGCCAGCAGCCGCGGACAGGGGCCCACTAATGAAAAACTGTTTTTT.